The clone carrying this T cell receptor beta chain was counted once. Its specificity is not known. This record comes from a study of cytomegalovirus exposure and HLA in healthy donors. General study points: Information on immune exposure was restricted to one variable (CMV serostatus). The study listed 164 cytomegalovirus-associated TCR beta chains. A few CMV-associated chains were confirmed in vitro to be specific for CMV antigens.

The study ran its PCR with 60 Vbeta and 13 Jbeta primers. Clones were read by immunoSEQ multiplex PCR, and TCRdb kept only the in-frame ones, dropping some. Counted here are roughly 100,000 clones, around 85% occurring once; the ten biggest clones make up 6.9%. V lost 6 bases to trimming and J lost 5 bases; unmatched junction nucleotides: 6. Germline assignment: CDR1 MNHNS and CDR2 SASEGT. The CDR3 sequence is 15 residues long. The chain recombines TRBV6-1 with TRBJ2-3; 12 bases agree with TRBD1. Sequencing was carried out using PBMCs. The TCR originated in a man aged 30 to 39 in good health and CMV-seropositive. The DNA of the CDR3 is TGTGCCAGCAGCAGGGACAGGGGGCGCTTAGATACGCAGTATTTT. Encoded protein: CASSRDRGRLDTQYF.